The rows below give T cell receptor beta chains drawn from one sample of a study of T cell responses to AZD1222 COVID-19 vaccine. Profiling relied on immunoSEQ multiplex PCR, and the TCRdb table lists in-frame clones only, not all of them. The sample carries some 160,000 clones, roughly 90% recorded once. The source material was peripheral blood, sampled on day 0 of AZD1222 vaccination. Every receptor here comes from an adult in good health. The CDR3 runs from the conserved cysteine through the conserved F or W. The D gene is left open where the match is weak. Clone size is not always given. Where it is, it says once, few, many or a class for expanded clones.

j_call | d_call | v_call | clone_size | cdr3_nt | cdr3_aa
TRBJ1-1 | . | TRBV7-9 | . | TGTGCCAGCAGCTTACAGGCCTCGAACACTGAAGCTTTCTTT | CASSLQASNTEAFF
TRBJ2-7 | . | TRBV7-2 | . | TGTGCCAGCAGCTTTTTTCTTTACGAGCAGTACTTC | CASSFFLYEQYF
TRBJ2-7 | . | TRBV30 | . | TGTGCCTGGCGCAATTCCGGGACCCGGAACGAGCAGTACTTC | CAWRNSGTRNEQYF
TRBJ1-2 | . | TRBV7-2 | . | TGTGCCAGCAGCTTAATCGGTTCGGGGGGCTATGGCTACACCTTC | CASSLIGSGGYGYTF
TRBJ1-6 | . | TRBV4-1 | . | TGCGCCAGCAGTCGGGACAAAGGCAATTCACCCCTCCACTTT | CASSRDKGNSPLHF
TRBJ2-1 | . | TRBV27 | . | TGTGCCAGCAGTTGGGTCCCAACCTCCTACAATGAGCAGTTCTTC | CASSWVPTSYNEQFF
TRBJ1-2 | TRBD1 | TRBV6-5 | . | TGTGCCAGCAGAAGACAGGGTTCTAACTATGGCTACACCTTC | CASRRQGSNYGYTF
TRBJ1-1 | . | TRBV20-1 | . | TGCAGTGCTAGTGAACAGGAGAACACTGAAGCTTTCTTT | CSASEQENTEAFF
TRBJ1-1 | . | TRBV11-3 | . | TGTGCCAGCAGCCGGACCGCAGGGAACACTGAAGCTTTCTTT | CASSRTAGNTEAFF
TRBJ2-7 | . | TRBV6-4 | . | TGTGCCAGCAGTGACGGTCGTCGGCCCTACGAGCAGTACTTC | CASSDGRRPYEQYF
TRBJ2-5 | . | TRBV28 | . | TGTGCCAGCACTGGGGGCAGGGTGGGGGTAGAGACCCAGTACTTC | CASTGGRVGVETQYF
TRBJ1-6 | . | TRBV2 | few | TGTGCCAGCAAAAGCGGTGCATCACCCCTCCACTTT | CASKSGASPLHF
TRBJ1-1 | . | TRBV6-5 | few | TGTGCCAGCAGTTACGACAGGAACACTGAAGCTTTCTTT | CASSYDRNTEAFF
TRBJ1-1 | . | TRBV5-4 | . | TGTGCCAGCAGCTTAACGGAGAACACTGAAGCTTTCTTT | CASSLTENTEAFF
TRBJ2-2 | . | TRBV7-9 | few | TGTGCCAGCAGCTTAGGCCCAAGGGACACCGGGGAGCTGTTTTTT | CASSLGPRDTGELFF
TRBJ1-4 | . | TRBV19 | . | TGTGCCAGTAGTATAAGCTCGGCTAATGAAAAACTGTTTTTT | CASSISSANEKLFF
TRBJ2-3 | . | TRBV11-2 | . | TGTGCCAGCAGCAGTAGTAGGGCTAGCACAGATACGCAGTATTTT | CASSSSRASTDTQYF
TRBJ2-1 | TRBD2 | TRBV7-6 | . | TGTGCCAGCGGGGGACTAGCGGGATTAAATGAGCAGTTCTTC | CASGGLAGLNEQFF
TRBJ2-1 | TRBD2 | TRBV6-5 | once | TGTGCCAGCAGAGCGGGGGGGCACGATGAGCAGTTCTTC | CASRAGGHDEQFF
TRBJ2-7 | . | TRBV20-1 | . | TGCAGTGCAAGATCCTACGAGCAGTACTTC | CSARSYEQYF
TRBJ2-7 | TRBD2 | TRBV7-6 | few | TGTGCCAGCAGCCCGTTATCGGCGGGGGGTTACGAGCAGTACTTC | CASSPLSAGGYEQYF
TRBJ2-1 | . | TRBV4-1 | . | TGCGCCAGCACCTCTACTGGGCTAACTTCCAATGAGCAGTTCTTC | CASTSTGLTSNEQFF
TRBJ2-1 | TRBD2 | TRBV27 | once | TGTGCCAGCAGTCCCCGACTAGCGGGAGCCTCCAAGGGCTCTTACAATGAGCAGTTCTTC | CASSPRLAGASKGSYNEQFF
TRBJ2-1 | TRBD2 | TRBV25-1 | . | TGTGCCAGCAGTGGCTCTAGCGGGACCCCGTTCTTC | CASSGSSGTPFF
TRBJ2-1 | . | TRBV25-1 | . | TGTGCCAGCAGTGAAGGGGGGCGAAGCTCCTACAATGAGCAGTTCTTC | CASSEGGRSSYNEQFF
TRBJ1-1 | . | TRBV2 | . | TGTGCCAGCAAGGGGAGAACTGAAGCTTTCTTT | CASKGRTEAFF
TRBJ2-7 | TRBD2 | TRBV28 | few | TGTGCCAGCAGTACGCTACTAGCGGGACGATACGAGCAGTACTTC | CASSTLLAGRYEQYF
TRBJ2-7 | TRBD1 | TRBV19 | . | TGTGCCAGTAGTAAGGGGACAGTCTACGAGCAGTACTTC | CASSKGTVYEQYF
TRBJ1-2 | . | TRBV28 | . | TGTGCCAGCAGTATTGGGTCGGTTGATGGCTACACCTTC | CASSIGSVDGYTF
TRBJ1-5 | TRBD1 | TRBV6-5 | . | TGTGCCAGCAGCCTCACAGGGGCCAGTCAGCCCCAGCATTTT | CASSLTGASQPQHF
TRBJ2-3 | . | TRBV5-1 | . | TGCGCCAGCAGCTTGCGAGGGTTTGGTACAGATACGCAGTATTTT | CASSLRGFGTDTQYF